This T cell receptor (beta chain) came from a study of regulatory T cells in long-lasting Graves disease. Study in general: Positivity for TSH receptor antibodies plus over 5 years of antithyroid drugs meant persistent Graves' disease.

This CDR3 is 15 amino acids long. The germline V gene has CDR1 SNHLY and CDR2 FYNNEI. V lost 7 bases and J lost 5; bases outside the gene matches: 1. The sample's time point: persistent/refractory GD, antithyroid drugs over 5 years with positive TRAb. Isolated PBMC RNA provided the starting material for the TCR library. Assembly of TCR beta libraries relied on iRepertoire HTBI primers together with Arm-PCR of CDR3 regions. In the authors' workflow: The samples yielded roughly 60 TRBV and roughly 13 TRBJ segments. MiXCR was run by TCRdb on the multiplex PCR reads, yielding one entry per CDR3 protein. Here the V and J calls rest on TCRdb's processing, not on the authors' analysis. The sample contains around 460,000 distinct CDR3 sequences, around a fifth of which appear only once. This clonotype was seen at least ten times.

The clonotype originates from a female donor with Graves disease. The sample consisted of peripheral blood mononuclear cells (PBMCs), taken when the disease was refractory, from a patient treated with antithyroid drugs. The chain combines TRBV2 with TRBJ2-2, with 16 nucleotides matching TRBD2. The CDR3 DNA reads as TGTGCCAGCAAGGGACTAGCGGGAGGGACCGGGGAGCTGTTTTTT. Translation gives CASKGLAGGTGELFF.